The 17 T cell receptor beta chains reported below all come from one sample, sequenced in a study of cytomegalovirus exposure and HLA in healthy donors. The study ran its PCR with 60 Vbeta and 13 Jbeta primers. The repertoire was sequenced with immunoSEQ multiplex PCR; TCRdb's copy has only in-frame clones and lacks some. Here the sample spans around 200,000 clones, under 85% being singletons. Sample: PBMCs. These receptors originate from a female donor in good health and CMV-seronegative.

The CDR3 spells CASSLGDSNQPQHF. For the CDR3, the DNA is TGTGCCAGCAGTCTCGGAGATAGCAATCAGCCCCAGCATTTT. The J gene is TRBJ1-5, the V gene TRBV28; D not resolved. Trimming pared 5 bases from V and 0 bases from J, leaving 8 bases between. The germline V gene encodes CDR1 MDHEN and CDR2 SYDVKM. The CDR3 spans 14 residues.

The chain links TRBV5-1 to TRBJ2-5, with 7 bases fitting TRBD2. The CDR3 has 13 residues. J gave up 3 bases and V 4 bases, and 3 bases lay outside the gene matches. From germline, CDR1 is SGHRS and CDR2 YFSETQ. The chain's CDR3 is CASSNGLEETQYF. The CDR3 DNA reads as TGCGCCAGCAGCAACGGACTAGAAGAGACCCAGTACTTC.

V gene TRBV7-2 combines with J gene TRBJ1-5, with D perhaps TRBD1 (5 bases). This CDR3 has 14 amino acids. The germline V gene encodes CDR1 SGHTA and CDR2 FQGNSA. Trimming stripped 6 bases from V and 6 bases from J, with 15 bases between. This CDR3 is CASRPQGNRQPQHF. CDR3 in DNA: TGTGCCAGCAGGCCTCAGGGTAACCGTCAGCCCCAGCATTTT.

The rearrangement uses TRBV4-3 and TRBJ2-5, with D unresolved. TRBJ2-7 matches the DNA end more closely, so the J call is doubtful. Germline lookup yields CDR1 LGHNA and CDR2 YSLEER. This CDR3 comprises 13 residues. DNA for the CDR3: TGCGCCAGCAGCCAAGGAGAGCCTTACGAGCAGTACTTC. It translates to CASSQGEPYEQYF.

The rearrangement joins TRBV7-2 to TRBJ1-5; 9 positions match TRBD1. CDR1 and CDR2 from the germline V gene are SGHTA and FQGNSA. V was clipped by 5 bases and J by 5 bases; unmatched bases: 10. This CDR3 is built from 16 residues. The CDR3 nucleotides are TGTGCCAGCAGCCGTGGGGGGGGACAGGGTGATCAGCCCCAGCATTTT. It encodes CASSRGGGQGDQPQHF. Using reference TRBV7-2 and TRBJ1-5 for the parts outside the CDR3, the full variable domain is GAGVSQSPSNKVTEKGKDVELRCDPISGHTALYWYRQSLGQGLEFLIYFQGNSAPDKSGLPSDRFSAERTGGSVSTLTIQRTQQEDSAVYLCASSRGGGQGDQPQHFGDGTRLSIL.

This chain uses TRBV7-7 with TRBJ2-1; 10 bases align to TRBD1. Germline CDR1 and CDR2: SSHAT and FNYEAQ (reference sequence). The CDR3 loop spans 13 amino acids. The chain's CDR3 is CANGTGAYNEQFF. CDR3 bases: TGTGCAAATGGGACAGGGGCTTACAATGAGCAGTTCTTC.

In DNA form, the CDR3 reads TGTGCCATCAGTGAGTCCCCGGGACACAACACCGGGGAGCTGTTTTTT. It codes for CAISESPGHNTGELFF. V and J are TRBV10-3 and TRBJ2-2, with TRBD1 as a possible D gene (6 bases). The CDR3 loop spans 16 amino acids. V lost 0 bases and J 2 bases, leaving 10 bases between the germline ends. Germline lookup yields CDR1 ENHRY and CDR2 SYGVKD.

The chain links TRBV1 to TRBJ2-1; the D call in the table, TRBD1, was not verified against the DNA. TRBV1 is termed a pseudogene. The CDR3 totals 14 residues. CDR3 loop: CTSSQVRDSNEQFF. The CDR3 coding sequence is TGCACCAGCAGCCAAGTCCGGGACAGCAATGAGCAGTTCTTC.

This clone was recorded once. CDR3 loop: CASSLEGDQPQHF. The CDR3 nucleotides read TGTGCCAGCAGCTTAGAGGGGGACCAGCCCCAGCATTTT. The chain carries TRBV7-9 and TRBJ1-5, with D possibly being TRBD1 (6 bases). Trimming stripped 1 base from V and 7 bases from J, with 8 bases between. The CDR3 is 13 amino acids. The V gene's germline CDR1 is SEHNR and CDR2 FQNEAQ (reference sequence).

This clone was seen only a few times. Mismatch with germline at one junction end may stem from a read error. V is TRBV9 and J is TRBJ1-5; 8 bases match TRBD1. The CDR3 is 14 amino acids. CDR1 and CDR2 from the germline V gene are SGDLS and YYNGEE. CDR3 nucleotide sequence: TGTGCCAGCAGCCTCGCAGGGGGCAACCAGCCCCAGCATTTT. Translated: CASSLAGGNQPQHF.

This clone was seen a handful of times. The chain has TRBV18 and TRBJ1-5; no firm D call. This CDR3 has 15 residues. Trimming removed 4 bases from V and 6 bases from J, with 16 bases in between. CDR1 and CDR2 from the germline V gene are KGHSH and LQKENI. CDR3 sequence reads: CASSQGADLGQPQHF. As DNA, the CDR3 is TGTGCCAGCTCACAGGGAGCGGATCTAGGTCAGCCCCAGCATTTT. Variable domain in full (rest from reference TRBV18 and TRBJ1-5): NAGVMQNPRHLVRRRGQEARLRCSPMKGHSHVYWYRQLPEEGLKFMVYLQKENIIDESGMPKERFSAEFPKEGPSILRIQQVVRGDSAAYFCASSQGADLGQPQHFGDGTRLSIL.

The V and J genes are TRBV6-5 and TRBJ2-1; a weak D match, TRBD2 (5 bases). The CDR3 has 15 residues. Germline CDR1 reads MNHEY; CDR2 reads SVGAGI. The V end was cut by 2 bases, the J end by 6 bases, with 14 bases between. This CDR3 is CASSYGYREGNEQFF. For the CDR3, the DNA is TGTGCCAGCAGTTACGGATACCGGGAAGGCAATGAGCAGTTCTTC.

Only a few counts were recorded for this clone. The V call is TRBV30, the J call TRBJ1-2; TRBD1 matches at 11 bases. CDR1 and CDR2 from the germline V gene are GTSNPN and SVGIG (reference sequence). The CDR3 length is 14 residues. The junction had 8 bases not matched to a gene; V was cut back by 7 bases and J by 4 bases. The CDR3 nucleotides read TGTGCCTCCGGACAGGGGGCGCGGAGCTATGGCTACACCTTC. It codes for CASGQGARSYGYTF.

The V gene is TRBV6-5, the J gene TRBJ1-5; 9 bases fit TRBD1. V lost 8 bases and J lost 3; bases outside the gene matches: 5. The germline V gene encodes CDR1 MNHEY and CDR2 SVGAGI. CDR3 length equals 14 residues. CDR3 bases: TGTGCCAGCGCCTTACAGGGGGCCAATCAGCCCCAGCATTTT. It specifies CASALQGANQPQHF.

V and J are TRBV7-3 and TRBJ2-1; 9 bases map to TRBD1. The CDR3 totals 15 residues. Germline CDR1 reads SGHTA; CDR2 reads FQGTGA. V trimming: 1 base; J trimming: 12 bases; junction bases outside the gene matches: 10. CDR3 residues: CASSLSPGQGYGQFF. In nucleotides, the CDR3 is TGTGCCAGCAGCTTAAGCCCGGGACAGGGTTACGGGCAGTTCTTC.

CDR3 sequence reads: CASRSGGYEQYF. In DNA, the CDR3 is TGTGCCAGCAGATCCGGGGGCTACGAGCAGTACTTC. The chain uses TRBV27 and TRBJ2-7, with a possible D match to TRBD2 (6 bases). Germline V gene lookup returns CDR1 MNHEY and CDR2 SMNVEV (reference sequence). Trimming shortened V by 6 bases and J by 3 bases, and 9 bases separated the two germline ends. The CDR3 consists of 12 residues.

This chain links TRBV19 with TRBJ2-7, with a weak D call TRBD2 (5 bases). The germline CDR1 and CDR2 sequences are LNHDA and SQIVND (reference sequence). V lost 6 bases to trimming and J lost 1 base, with 13 bases between them. The CDR3 is 14 amino acids. The CDR3 DNA is TGTGCCAGTAGCGAGGGTTTACAATCCTACGAGCAGTACTTC. It codes for CASSEGLQSYEQYF.